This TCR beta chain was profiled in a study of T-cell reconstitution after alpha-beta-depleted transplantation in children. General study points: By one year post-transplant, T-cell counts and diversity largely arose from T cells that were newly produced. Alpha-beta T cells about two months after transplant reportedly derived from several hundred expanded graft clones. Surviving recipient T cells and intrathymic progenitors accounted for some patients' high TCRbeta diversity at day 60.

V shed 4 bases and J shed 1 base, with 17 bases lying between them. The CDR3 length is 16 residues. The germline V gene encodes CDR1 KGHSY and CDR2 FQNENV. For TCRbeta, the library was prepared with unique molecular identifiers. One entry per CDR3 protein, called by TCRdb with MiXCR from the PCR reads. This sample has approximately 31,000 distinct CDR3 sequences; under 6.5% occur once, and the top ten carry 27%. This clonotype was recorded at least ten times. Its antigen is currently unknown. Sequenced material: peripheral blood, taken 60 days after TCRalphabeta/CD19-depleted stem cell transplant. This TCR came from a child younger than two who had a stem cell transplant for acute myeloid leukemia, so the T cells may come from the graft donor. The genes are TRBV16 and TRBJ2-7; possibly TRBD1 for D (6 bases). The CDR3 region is CASSLNRDRTSYEQYF. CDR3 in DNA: TGTGCCAGCAGCCTAAACAGAGACAGGACTTCCTACGAGCAGTACTTC. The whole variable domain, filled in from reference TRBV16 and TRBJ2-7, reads GEEVAQTPKHLVRGEGQKAKLYCAPIKGHSYVFWYQQVLKNEFKFLISFQNENVFDETGMPKERFSAKCLPNSPCSLEIQATKLEDSAVYFCASSLNRDRTSYEQYFGPGTRLTVT.